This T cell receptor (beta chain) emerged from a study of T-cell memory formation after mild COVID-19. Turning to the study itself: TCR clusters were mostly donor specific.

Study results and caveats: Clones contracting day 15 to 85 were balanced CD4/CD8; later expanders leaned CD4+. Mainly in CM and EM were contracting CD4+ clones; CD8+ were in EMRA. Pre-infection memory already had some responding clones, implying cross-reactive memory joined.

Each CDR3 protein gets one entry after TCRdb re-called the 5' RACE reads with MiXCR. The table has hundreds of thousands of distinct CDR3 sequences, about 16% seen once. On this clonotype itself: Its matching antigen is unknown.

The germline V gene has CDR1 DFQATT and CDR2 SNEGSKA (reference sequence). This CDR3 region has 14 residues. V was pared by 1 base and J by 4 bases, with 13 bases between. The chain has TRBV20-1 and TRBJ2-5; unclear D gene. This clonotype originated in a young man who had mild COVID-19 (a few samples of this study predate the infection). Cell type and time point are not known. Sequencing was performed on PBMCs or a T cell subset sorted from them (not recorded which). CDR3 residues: CSARVFIVGETQYF. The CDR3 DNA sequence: TGCAGTGCTAGAGTTTTCATTGTGGGAGAGACCCAGTACTTC.